The present entry profiles one TCR beta chain with its context. Its antigen is still unknown. Qualities for individual bases were not recorded, and no much larger clone is one base off. This entry comes from a study of T cells in Graves' hyperthyroidism and ophthalmopathy (dated by TCRdb to the late 2010s). At the level of the whole study: Peripheral blood was collected at initial diagnosis, before any treatment. To identify distinguishing TCR V-J signatures, a discovery cohort of about 100 patients was used, comprising fewer than 45 with Graves' ophthalmopathy and 57 with stable Graves' hyperthyroidism. Prospective prediction of ophthalmopathy was tested in an independent validation cohort of fewer than 20 hyperthyroidism patients and 15 to 17 patients who later progressed to ophthalmopathy. The approximately 100 discovery patients were randomly split 7:3 into training and test sets. In addition, the study compared T-cell repertoires in thyroid tissue and in blood from six Graves' hyperthyroidism patients. Following sampling, methimazole starting at 30 mg daily was given to hyperthyroidism patients, and high-dose intravenous methylprednisolone was given to ophthalmopathy patients. The paper describes TCR Vbeta CDR3 sequencing of 135 peripheral blood samples, made up of fewer than 50 ophthalmopathy patients, 70 to 75 hyperthyroidism patients and 17 progressor patients.

According to the germline V gene (reference sequence), CDR1 reads LNHNV and CDR2 reads YYDKDF. Compared with germline, V lacks 0 bases and J lacks 4 bases; bases without a gene match: 2. The CDR3 starts with the cysteine, ends with the phenylalanine, and has 15 residues. Only the CDR3 part of the read is kept: 45 bases, read in frame from the first base. The TCR beta CDR3 regions were amplified from the RNA transcripts. A first-round RT-PCR of the TCR CDR3 used the HTBI primer set with the Qiagen OneStep RT-PCR kit. Libraries were constructed in a second round of multiplex PCR, after which size selection and purification were performed. Sequencing of the libraries was done on an Illumina HiSeq2000 using paired-end 100 bp reads. The original pipeline was this. SOAPnuke was used to process the raw data, throwing out any read that contained adapters or uncalled bases, had a mean Phred below 15, or lacked an exact constant-primer or identifier match. High-quality paired reads were merged with COPE v1.2.5, and unique nucleotide sequences were defined as clonotypes. Clonotypes were aligned to IMGT TRBV, TRBD and TRBJ reference segments using MiTCR v1.1. Only V-J combinations with frequency above 0.0001, covering 98% to 99.2% of repertoires, were analysed. A TCS score was defined as the ratio of F50 (clonal expansion) to E x V (chaos), with BLOSUM62-based TCRdist applied between CDR3 peptides within each V-J. Welch's t-statistics and random forest reduced fewer than 550 V-J features to about 13, which were used in a naive Bayes classifier (R e1071). TCRdb passed the public sequencing reads through fastp at Q25 and MiXCR, retaining productive beta sequences. Entries that share a CDR3 protein sequence are merged under the most common genes and DNA. TCRdb, rather than the study authors, made the V and J calls. This sample is represented by about 340,000 distinct CDR3 sequences; around a fifth of them were singletons. Of the sample, over 40% falls within the top ten clones.

Broad study findings and their caveats: Most expanded thyroid clonotypes (frequency above 0.001) were also detected in blood, suggesting blood repertoires may reflect thyroid immune responses. During validation, the model predicted progression to ophthalmopathy a median of around six months ahead of onset, with around 71% sensitivity and 72.22% specificity. A 13 V-J signature model separated ophthalmopathy from stable hyperthyroidism, with about 88% sensitivity and roughly 81% specificity in cross-validation and 80%/75% in testing. No statistical method was used to set the sample size in advance, and investigators knew the group allocation.

Graves' hyperthyroidism was defined as stable when no progression to ophthalmopathy occurred over 18 months of follow-up. The hyperthyroidism patients were between 18 and 65 years old and newly diagnosed, with a disease duration of less than 2 months. Any patient with an uncontrolled infection, another autoimmune disease, pregnancy or lactation was excluded. Clinical symptoms, serum thyroxine and TRAb, thyroid ultrasound, and orbital computed tomography formed the basis for the diagnoses. PBMCs were isolated from 7.5 to 10 ml of fresh peripheral blood by Ficoll-Paque density gradient centrifugation. Trizol reagent was used to extract total RNA, and RNA quality was then checked on an Agilent 2100 Bioanalyzer.

The receptor's source is a woman aged 45-60 years with Graves' hyperthyroidism. Sequencing was performed on blood. The chain links TRBV15 with TRBJ1-4, with 7 central nucleotides matching TRBD1. CDR3 loop: CATSRERQGNEKLFF. In nucleotides, the sequence is TGTGCCACCAGCAGAGAGAGACAGGGTAATGAAAAACTGTTTTTT. Beyond the CDR3, the reference TRBV15 and TRBJ1-4 genes provide the residues; the full variable domain reads: DAMVIQNPRYQVTQFGKPVTLSCSQTLNHNVMYWYQQKSSQAPKLLFHYYDKDFNNEADTPDNFQSRRPNTSFCFLDIRSPGLGDTAMYLCATSRERQGNEKLFFGSGTQLSVL.